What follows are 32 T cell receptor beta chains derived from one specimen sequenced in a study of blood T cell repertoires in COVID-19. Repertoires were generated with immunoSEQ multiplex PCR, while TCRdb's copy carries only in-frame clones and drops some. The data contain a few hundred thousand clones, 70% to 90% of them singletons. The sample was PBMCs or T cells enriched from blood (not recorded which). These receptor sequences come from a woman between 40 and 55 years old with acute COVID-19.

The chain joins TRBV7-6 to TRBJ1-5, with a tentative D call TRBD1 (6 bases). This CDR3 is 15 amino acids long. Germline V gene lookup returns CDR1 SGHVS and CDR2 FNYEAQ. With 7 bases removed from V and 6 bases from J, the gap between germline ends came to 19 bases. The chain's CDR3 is CASILPTGNAQPQHF. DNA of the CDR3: TGTGCCAGCATCTTGCCCACAGGGAATGCTCAGCCCCAGCATTTT.

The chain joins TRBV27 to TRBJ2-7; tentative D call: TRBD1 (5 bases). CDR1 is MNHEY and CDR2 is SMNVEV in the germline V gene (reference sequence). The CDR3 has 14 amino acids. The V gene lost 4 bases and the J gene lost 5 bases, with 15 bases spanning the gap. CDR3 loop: CASSSSLVGHEQYF. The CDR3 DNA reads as TGTGCCAGCAGTTCCTCCCTGGTGGGGCACGAGCAGTACTTC.

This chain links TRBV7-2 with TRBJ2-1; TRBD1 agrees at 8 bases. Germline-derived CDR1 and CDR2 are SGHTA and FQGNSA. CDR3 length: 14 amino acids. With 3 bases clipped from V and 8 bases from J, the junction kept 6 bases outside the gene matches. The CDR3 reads CASSFRGRYDEQFF. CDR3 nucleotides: TGTGCCAGCAGCTTCAGGGGGCGATATGATGAGCAGTTCTTC.

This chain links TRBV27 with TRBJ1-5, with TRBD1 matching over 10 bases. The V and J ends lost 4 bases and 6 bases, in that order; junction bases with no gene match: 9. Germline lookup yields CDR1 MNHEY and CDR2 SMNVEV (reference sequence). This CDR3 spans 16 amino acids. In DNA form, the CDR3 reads TGTGCCAGCAGTTCCATCCCGGGACAGGGGAGTCAGCCCCAGCATTTT. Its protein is CASSSIPGQGSQPQHF.

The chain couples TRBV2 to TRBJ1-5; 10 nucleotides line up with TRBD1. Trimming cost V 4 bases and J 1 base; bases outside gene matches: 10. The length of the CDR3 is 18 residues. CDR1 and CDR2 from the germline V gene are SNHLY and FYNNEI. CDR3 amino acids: CASSVGDRGRRSNQPQHF. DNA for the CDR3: TGTGCCAGCAGTGTCGGAGACAGGGGGCGTCGGAGCAATCAGCCCCAGCATTTT.

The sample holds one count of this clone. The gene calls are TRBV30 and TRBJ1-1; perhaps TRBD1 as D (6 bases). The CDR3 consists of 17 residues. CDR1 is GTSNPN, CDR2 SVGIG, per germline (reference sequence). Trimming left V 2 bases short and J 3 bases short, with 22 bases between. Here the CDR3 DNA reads TGTGCCTGGAGTTGGCGACAGTCCCTGGGGGGGCACACTGAAGCTTTCTTT. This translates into CAWSWRQSLGGHTEAFF.

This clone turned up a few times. The CDR3, as DNA: TGCGCCAGCAGCCTCCTAGCGGTCGCCTACGAGCAGTACTTC. This sequence encodes CASSLLAVAYEQYF. The J gene is TRBJ2-7, the V gene TRBV4-1; TRBD2 matches 7 bases. Germline assignment: CDR1 MGHRA and CDR2 YSYEKL. The trim removed 4 bases at V and 2 bases at J, leaving 5 bases unmatched. The CDR3 covers 14 residues.

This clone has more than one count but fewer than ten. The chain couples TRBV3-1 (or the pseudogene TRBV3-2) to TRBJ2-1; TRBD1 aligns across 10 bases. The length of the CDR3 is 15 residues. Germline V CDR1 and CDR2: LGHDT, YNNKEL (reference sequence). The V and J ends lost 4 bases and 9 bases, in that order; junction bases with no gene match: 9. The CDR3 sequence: CASSLPGQGTGEQFF. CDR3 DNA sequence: TGTGCCAGCAGCCTACCGGGACAGGGGACCGGTGAGCAGTTCTTC.

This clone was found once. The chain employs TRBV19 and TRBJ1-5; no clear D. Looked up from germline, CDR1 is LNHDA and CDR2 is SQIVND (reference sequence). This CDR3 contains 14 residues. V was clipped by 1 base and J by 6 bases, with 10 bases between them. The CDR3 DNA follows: TGTGCCAGTAGTATAGGGACTCCTCTTCAGCCCCAGCATTTT. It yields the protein CASSIGTPLQPQHF.

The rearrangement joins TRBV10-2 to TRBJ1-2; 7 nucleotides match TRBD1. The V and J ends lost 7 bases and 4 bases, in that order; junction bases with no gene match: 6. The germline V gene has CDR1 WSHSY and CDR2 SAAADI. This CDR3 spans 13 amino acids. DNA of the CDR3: TGCGCCAGCAATACAGGGGTCCGCTATGGCTACACCTTC. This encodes CASNTGVRYGYTF.

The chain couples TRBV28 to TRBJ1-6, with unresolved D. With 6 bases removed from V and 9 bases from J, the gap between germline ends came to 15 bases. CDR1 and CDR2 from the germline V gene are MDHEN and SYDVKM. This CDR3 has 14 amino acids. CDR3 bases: TGTGCCAGCAGAATTACGCCGGAGGTTTCACCCCTCCACTTT. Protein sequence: CASRITPEVSPLHF. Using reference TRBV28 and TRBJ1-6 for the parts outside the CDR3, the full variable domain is DVKVTQSSRYLVKRTGEKVFLECVQDMDHENMFWYRQDPGLGLRLIYFSYDVKMKEKGDIPEGYSVSREKKERFSLILESASTNQTSMYLCASRITPEVSPLHFGNGTRLTVT.

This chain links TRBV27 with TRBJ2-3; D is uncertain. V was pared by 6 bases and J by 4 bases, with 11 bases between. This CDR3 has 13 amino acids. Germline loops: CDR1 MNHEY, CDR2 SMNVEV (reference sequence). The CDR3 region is CASSPFGPDTQYF. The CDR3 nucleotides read TGTGCCAGCAGCCCCTTTGGCCCAGATACGCAGTATTTT.

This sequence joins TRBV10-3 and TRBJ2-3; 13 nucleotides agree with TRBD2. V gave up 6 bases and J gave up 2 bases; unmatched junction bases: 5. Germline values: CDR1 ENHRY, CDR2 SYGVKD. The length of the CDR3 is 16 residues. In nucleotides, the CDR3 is TGTGCCATCAGCCCGGGACTAGCGGGGCCCACAGATACGCAGTATTTT. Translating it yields CAISPGLAGPTDTQYF.

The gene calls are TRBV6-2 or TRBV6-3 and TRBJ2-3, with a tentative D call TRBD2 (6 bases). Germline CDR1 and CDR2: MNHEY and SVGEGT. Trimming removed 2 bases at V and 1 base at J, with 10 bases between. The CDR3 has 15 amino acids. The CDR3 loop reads CASSYQRRGTDTQYF. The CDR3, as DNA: TGTGCCAGCAGTTACCAACGGAGGGGCACAGATACGCAGTATTTT.

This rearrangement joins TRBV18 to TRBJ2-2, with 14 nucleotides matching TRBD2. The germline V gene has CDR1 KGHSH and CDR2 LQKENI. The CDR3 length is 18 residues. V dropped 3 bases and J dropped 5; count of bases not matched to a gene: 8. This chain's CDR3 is CASSPGTSGRRLTGELFF. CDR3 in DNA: TGTGCCAGCTCACCCGGGACTAGCGGGAGACGATTGACCGGGGAGCTGTTTTTT. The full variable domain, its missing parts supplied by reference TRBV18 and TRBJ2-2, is NAGVMQNPRHLVRRRGQEARLRCSPMKGHSHVYWYRQLPEEGLKFMVYLQKENIIDESGMPKERFSAEFPKEGPSILRIQQVVRGDSAAYFCASSPGTSGRRLTGELFFGEGSRLTVL.

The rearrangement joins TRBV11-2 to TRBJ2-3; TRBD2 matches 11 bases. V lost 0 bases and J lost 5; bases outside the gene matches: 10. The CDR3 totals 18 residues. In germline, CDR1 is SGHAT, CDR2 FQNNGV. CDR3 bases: TGTGCCAGCAGCTTAGATAGGGGACTAGCGGAAAAAGGAGATACGCAGTATTTT. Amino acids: CASSLDRGLAEKGDTQYF.

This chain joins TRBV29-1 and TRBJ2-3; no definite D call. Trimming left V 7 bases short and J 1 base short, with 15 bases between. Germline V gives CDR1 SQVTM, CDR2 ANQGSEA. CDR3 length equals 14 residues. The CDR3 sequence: CSASIWHGTDTQYF. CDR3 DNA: TGCAGCGCCTCAATTTGGCACGGCACAGATACGCAGTATTTT.

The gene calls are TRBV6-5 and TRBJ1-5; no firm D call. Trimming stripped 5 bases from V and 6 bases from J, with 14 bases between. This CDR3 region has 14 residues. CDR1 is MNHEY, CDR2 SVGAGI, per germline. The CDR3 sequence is CASSLVRERQPQHF. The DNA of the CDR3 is TGTGCCAGCAGTCTCGTCCGGGAGCGTCAGCCCCAGCATTTT.

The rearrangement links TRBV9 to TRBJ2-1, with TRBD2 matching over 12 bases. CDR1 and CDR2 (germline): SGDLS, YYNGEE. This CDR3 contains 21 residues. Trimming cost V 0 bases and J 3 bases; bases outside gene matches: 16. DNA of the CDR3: TGTGCCAGCAGCGTAGGACTAGCGGGAGTGTGGGGTAGTATAGGCTACAATGAGCAGTTCTTC. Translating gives CASSVGLAGVWGSIGYNEQFF.

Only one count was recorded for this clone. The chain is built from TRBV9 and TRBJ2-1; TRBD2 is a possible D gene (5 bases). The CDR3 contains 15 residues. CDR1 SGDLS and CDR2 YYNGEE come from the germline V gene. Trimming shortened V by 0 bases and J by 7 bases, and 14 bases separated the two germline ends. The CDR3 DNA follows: TGTGCCAGCAGCGTAGCCGGGTCGGGGTCTAATGAGCAGTTCTTC. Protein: CASSVAGSGSNEQFF.

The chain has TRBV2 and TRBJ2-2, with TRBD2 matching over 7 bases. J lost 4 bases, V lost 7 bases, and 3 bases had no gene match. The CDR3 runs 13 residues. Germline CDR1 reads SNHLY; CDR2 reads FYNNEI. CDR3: CASTGRSTGELFF. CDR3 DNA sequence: TGTGCCAGCACCGGGAGGAGCACCGGGGAGCTGTTTTTT.

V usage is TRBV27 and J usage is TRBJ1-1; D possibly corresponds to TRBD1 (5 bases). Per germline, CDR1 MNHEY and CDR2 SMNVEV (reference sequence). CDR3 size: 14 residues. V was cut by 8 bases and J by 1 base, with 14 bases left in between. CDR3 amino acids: CASSPYQGNTEAFF. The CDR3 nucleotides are TGTGCCAGCTCCCCCTATCAGGGGAACACTGAAGCTTTCTTT.

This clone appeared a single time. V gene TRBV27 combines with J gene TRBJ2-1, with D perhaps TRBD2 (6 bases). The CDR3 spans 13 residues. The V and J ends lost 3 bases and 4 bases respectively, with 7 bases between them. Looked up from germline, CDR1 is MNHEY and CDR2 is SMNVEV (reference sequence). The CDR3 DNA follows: TGTGCCAGCAGTTTCGCGGGATACAATGAGCAGTTCTTC. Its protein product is CASSFAGYNEQFF.

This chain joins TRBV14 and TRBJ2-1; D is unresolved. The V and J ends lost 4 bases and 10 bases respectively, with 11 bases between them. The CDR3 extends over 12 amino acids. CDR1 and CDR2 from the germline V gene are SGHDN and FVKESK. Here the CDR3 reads CASSRHPREQFF. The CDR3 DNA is TGTGCCAGCAGCCGACATCCAAGGGAGCAGTTCTTC.

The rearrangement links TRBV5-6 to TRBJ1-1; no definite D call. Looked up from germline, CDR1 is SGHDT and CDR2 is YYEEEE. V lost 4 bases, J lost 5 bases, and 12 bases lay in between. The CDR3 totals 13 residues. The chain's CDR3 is CASSLKPGTEAFF. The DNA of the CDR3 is TGTGCCAGCAGCCTCAAGCCGGGGACTGAAGCTTTCTTT.

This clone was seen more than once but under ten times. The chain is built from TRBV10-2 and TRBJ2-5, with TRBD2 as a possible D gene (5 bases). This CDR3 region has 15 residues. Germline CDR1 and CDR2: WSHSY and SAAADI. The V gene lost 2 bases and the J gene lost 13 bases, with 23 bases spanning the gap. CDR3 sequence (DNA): TGCGCCAGCAGTGAGCAAAACCTGGAGGCCCGTTATCGGTACTTC. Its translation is CASSEQNLEARYRYF.

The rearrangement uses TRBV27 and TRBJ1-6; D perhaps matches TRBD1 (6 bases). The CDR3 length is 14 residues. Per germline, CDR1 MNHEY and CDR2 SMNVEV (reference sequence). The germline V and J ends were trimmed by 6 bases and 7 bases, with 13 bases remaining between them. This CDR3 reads CASRPDRGNSPLHF. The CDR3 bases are TGTGCCAGCAGACCGGACAGAGGGAATTCACCCCTCCACTTT.

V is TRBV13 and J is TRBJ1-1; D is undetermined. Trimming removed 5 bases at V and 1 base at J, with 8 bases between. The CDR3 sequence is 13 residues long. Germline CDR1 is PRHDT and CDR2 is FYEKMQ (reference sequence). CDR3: CASSLKQNTEAFF. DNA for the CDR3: TGTGCCAGCAGCCTCAAACAGAACACTGAAGCTTTCTTT.

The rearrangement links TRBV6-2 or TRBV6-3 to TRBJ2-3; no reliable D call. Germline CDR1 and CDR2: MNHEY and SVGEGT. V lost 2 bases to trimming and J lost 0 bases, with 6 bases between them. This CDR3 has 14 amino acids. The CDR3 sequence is CASSYLTSTDTQYF. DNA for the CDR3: TGTGCCAGCAGTTACCTAACTAGCACAGATACGCAGTATTTT.

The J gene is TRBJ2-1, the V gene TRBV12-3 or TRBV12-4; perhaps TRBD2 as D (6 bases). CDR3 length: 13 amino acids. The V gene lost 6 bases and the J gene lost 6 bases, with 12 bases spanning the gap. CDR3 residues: CASRFGGVNEQFF. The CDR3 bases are TGTGCCAGCAGGTTCGGAGGGGTCAATGAGCAGTTCTTC.

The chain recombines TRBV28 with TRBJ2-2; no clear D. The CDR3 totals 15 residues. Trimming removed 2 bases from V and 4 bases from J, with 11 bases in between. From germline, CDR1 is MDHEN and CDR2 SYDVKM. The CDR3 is CASSLVSVLTGELFF. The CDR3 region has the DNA TGTGCCAGCAGTTTAGTCAGCGTGCTCACCGGGGAGCTGTTTTTT.

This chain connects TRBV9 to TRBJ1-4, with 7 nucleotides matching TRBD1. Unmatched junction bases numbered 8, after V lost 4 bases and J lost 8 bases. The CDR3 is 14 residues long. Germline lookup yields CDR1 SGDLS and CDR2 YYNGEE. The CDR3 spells CASSPEGAREKLFF. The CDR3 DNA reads TGTGCCAGCAGCCCCGAGGGGGCCAGGGAAAAACTGTTTTTT.